The T cell receptor (beta chain) described here comes from a study of cytomegalovirus exposure and HLA in healthy donors. The data were produced by immunoSEQ multiplex PCR, yet TCRdb's version contains in-frame clones alone and is incomplete. The sample holds 200,000 or so clones, around 84% seen once. Germline values: CDR1 SGHNT, CDR2 YYREEE (reference sequence). The CDR3 length is 16 residues. V shed 4 bases and J 5 bases; nucleotides not matched to a gene: 13. The receptor was derived from a woman younger than 45 in good health and CMV-seropositive. Sequencing was carried out using PBMCs. This chain joins TRBV5-4 and TRBJ2-5; 8 positions match TRBD2. The CDR3 here is CASSPRGAGVGETQYF. CDR3 nucleotide sequence: TGTGCCAGCAGCCCGCGGGGAGCGGGAGTAGGGGAGACCCAGTACTTC. Using reference TRBV5-4 and TRBJ2-5 for the parts outside the CDR3, the full variable domain is ETGVTQSPTHLIKTRGQQVTLRCSSQSGHNTVSWYQQALGQGPQFIFQYYREEENGRGNFPPRFSGLQFPNYSSELNVNALELDDSALYLCASSPRGAGVGETQYFGPGTRLLVL.